This TCR beta chain was identified during a study of spatial heterogeneity in lung cancer. Study-wide findings and caveats: Counts of expanded intratumoral alpha and beta TCRs tracked tumor mutation counts.

Time point here: sample taken at primary tumor resection. The donor population consisted of approximately 79 patients with untreated, early-stage non-small cell lung cancer. Unsorted whole RNA samples from tumor, nontumor lung or frozen PBMC were sequenced. Unique molecular identifiers, one per molecule, were present on every TCR cDNA molecule. TCRdb recomputed calls from the 5' RACE reads with MiXCR, one row per CDR3 protein. Found here are around 15,000 distinct CDR3 sequences, about 6.5% of them singletons; the top ten hold 15% to 20%. This clonotype was observed at least ten times. What it binds is unknown. Sequences were derived from lung tumor tissue, sampled at surgery. The clonotype was recovered from a female donor with early-stage non-small cell lung cancer.

This CDR3 reads CASSQGQSRTGYYAGELFF. For the CDR3, the DNA is TGTGCCAGCAGCCAAGGTCAGAGTAGGACAGGGTATTACGCCGGGGAGCTGTTTTTT. The rearrangement links TRBV7-6 to TRBJ2-2; 8 nucleotides agree with TRBD1. CDR1 and CDR2 from the germline V gene are SGHVS and FNYEAQ. This CDR3 is built from 19 residues. Trimming took 5 bases from V and 6 from J; bases not matched to a gene: 20.